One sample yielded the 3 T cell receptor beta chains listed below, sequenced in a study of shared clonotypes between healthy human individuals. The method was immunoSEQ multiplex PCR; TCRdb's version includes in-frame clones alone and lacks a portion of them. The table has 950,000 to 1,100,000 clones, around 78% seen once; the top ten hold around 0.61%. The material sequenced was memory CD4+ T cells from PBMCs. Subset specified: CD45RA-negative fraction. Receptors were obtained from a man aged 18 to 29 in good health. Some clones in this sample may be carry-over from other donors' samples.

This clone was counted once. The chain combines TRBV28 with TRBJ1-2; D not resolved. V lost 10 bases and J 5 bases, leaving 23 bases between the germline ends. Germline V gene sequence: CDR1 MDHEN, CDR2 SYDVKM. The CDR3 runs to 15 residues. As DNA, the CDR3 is TGTGCCACCGATGGGTCACTCCACGCCCAATATGGCTACACCTTC. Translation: CATDGSLHAQYGYTF.

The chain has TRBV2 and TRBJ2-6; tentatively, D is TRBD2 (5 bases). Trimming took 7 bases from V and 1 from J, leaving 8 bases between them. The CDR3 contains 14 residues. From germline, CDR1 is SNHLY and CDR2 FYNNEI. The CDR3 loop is CASTGESGANVLTF. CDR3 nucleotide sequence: TGTGCCAGCACCGGGGAATCTGGGGCCAACGTCCTGACTTTC.

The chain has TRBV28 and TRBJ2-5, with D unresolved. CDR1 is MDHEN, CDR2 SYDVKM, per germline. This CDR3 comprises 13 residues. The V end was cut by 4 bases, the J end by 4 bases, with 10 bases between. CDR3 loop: CASSSLRAETQYF. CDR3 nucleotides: TGTGCCAGCAGTTCCCTACGCGCAGAGACCCAGTACTTC.